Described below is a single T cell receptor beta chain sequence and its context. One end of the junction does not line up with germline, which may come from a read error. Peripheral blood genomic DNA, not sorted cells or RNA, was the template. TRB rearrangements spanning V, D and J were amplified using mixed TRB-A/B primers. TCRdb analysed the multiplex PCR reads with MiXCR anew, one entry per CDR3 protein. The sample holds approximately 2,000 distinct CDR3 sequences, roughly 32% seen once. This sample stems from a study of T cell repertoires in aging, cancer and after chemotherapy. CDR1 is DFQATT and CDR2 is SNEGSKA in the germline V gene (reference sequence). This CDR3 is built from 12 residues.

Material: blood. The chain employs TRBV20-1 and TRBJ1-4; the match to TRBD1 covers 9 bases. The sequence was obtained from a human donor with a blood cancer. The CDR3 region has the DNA TGCAGTGCTAGGGAAAACCGGGACAGGGAGATTTTT. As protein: CSARENRDREIF.